This T cell receptor beta chain comes out of a study of T-cell reconstitution after alpha-beta-depleted transplantation in children. About this clonotype itself: No antigen is known for it.

The CDR3 contains 13 residues. The V gene's germline CDR1 is DFQATT and CDR2 SNEGSKA (reference sequence). With 6 bases clipped from V and 8 bases from J, the junction kept 11 bases outside the gene matches. Unique molecular identifiers were used to barcode this TCRbeta library. Each CDR3 protein is one row after TCRdb ran MiXCR on the PCR reads. Of a few hundred thousand distinct CDR3 sequences listed, 10% to 15% are singletons. Findings and caveats of the study: Approximately two months post-transplant, alpha-beta T cells reportedly originated from several hundred expanded graft clones. When one year had passed after transplant, most T-cell counts and diversity came from newly produced T cells. High day-60 TCRbeta diversity in some patients came from surviving recipient T cells and thymic progenitors.

The sequence derives from a male patient between 10 and 17 years old who had a stem cell transplant for acute myeloid leukemia, so the T cells may come from the graft donor. J is TRBJ1-2 and V is TRBV20-1, with 8 bases aligning to TRBD1. This material consisted of PBMCs, mostly from graft donor cells, taken 360 days after TCRalphabeta/CD19-depleted stem cell transplant. CDR3 sequence (DNA): TGCAGTGCCGACGGAACAGGGGGAGAGGGCTACACCTTC. Protein sequence: CSADGTGGEGYTF.